The TCR beta chain under discussion was sequenced for a study of blood T cells in healthy people across ages. The V end was cut by 2 bases, the J end by 7 bases, with 8 bases between. The CDR3 is made up of 12 amino acids. Looked up from germline, CDR1 is SNHLY and CDR2 is FYNNEI. Primers used in a second PCR of roughly 6 to 12 cycles were a sample-barcoded 5' primer and a J-beta primer mix. MiXCR, applied by TCRdb to the 5' RACE reads, yields one record per CDR3 protein. The sample holds 850,000 to 1,300,000 distinct CDR3 sequences, more than 40% seen once. The amount of total RNA extracted per sample was at least 5 micrograms. This clonotype has only a few counts.

The receptor comes from a woman aged 60-70 years in good health. The sequenced material came from blood. The genes are TRBV2 and TRBJ1-2; possible D gene TRBD1, 5 bases. CDR3 DNA sequence: TGTGCCAGCAGTGAATGGCAGGGTGGCTACACCTTC. This encodes CASSEWQGGYTF.